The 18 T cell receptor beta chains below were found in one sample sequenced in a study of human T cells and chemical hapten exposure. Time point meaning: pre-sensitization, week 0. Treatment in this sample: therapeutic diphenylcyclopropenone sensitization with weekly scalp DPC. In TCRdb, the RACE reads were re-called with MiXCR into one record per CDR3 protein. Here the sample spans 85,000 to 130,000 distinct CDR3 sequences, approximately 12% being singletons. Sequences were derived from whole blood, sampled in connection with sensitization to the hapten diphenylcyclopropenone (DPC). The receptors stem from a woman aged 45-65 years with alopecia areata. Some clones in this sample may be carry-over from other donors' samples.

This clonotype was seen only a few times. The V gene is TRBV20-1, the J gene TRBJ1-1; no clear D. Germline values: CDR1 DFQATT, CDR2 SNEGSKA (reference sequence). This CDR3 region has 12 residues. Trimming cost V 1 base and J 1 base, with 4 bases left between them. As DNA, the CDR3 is TGCAGTGCTAGAGCACCGAACACTGAAGCTTTCTTT. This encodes CSARAPNTEAFF.

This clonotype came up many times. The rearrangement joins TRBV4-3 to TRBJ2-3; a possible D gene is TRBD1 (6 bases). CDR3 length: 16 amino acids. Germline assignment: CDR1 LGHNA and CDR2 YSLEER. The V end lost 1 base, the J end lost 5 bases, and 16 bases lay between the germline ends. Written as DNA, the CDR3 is TGCGCCAGCAGCCAAGCTCCCCCAGGGGCTGGAGATACGCAGTATTTT. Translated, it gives CASSQAPPGAGDTQYF.

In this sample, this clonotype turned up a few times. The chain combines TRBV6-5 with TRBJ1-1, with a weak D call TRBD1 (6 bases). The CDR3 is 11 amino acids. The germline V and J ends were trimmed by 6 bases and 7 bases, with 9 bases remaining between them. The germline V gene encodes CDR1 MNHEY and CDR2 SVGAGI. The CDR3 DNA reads TGTGCCAGCAGACAGGGTGGTGAAGCTTTCTTT. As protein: CASRQGGEAFF.

This CDR3 is CASRTVALTGELFF. DNA for the CDR3: TGCGCCAGCAGGACGGTTGCGCTCACCGGGGAGCTGTTTTTT. This chain links TRBV5-1 with TRBJ2-2; no firm D call. V lost 5 bases and J lost 4, with 12 bases in between. Germline CDR1 SGHRS, CDR2 YFSETQ. The CDR3 runs to 14 residues.

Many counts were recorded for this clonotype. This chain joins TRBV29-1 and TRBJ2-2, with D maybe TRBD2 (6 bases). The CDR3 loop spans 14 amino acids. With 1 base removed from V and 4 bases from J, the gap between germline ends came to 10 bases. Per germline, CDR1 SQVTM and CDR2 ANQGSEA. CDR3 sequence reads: CSVEGQGGTGELFF. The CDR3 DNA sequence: TGCAGCGTTGAAGGGCAGGGAGGCACCGGGGAGCTGTTTTTT.

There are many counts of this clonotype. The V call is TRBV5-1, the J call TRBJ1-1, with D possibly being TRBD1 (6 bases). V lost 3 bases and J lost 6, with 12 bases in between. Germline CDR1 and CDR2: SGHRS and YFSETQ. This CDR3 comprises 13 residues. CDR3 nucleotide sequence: TGCGCCAGCAGCTCCCGGGACAACCCTGAAGCTTTCTTT. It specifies CASSSRDNPEAFF.

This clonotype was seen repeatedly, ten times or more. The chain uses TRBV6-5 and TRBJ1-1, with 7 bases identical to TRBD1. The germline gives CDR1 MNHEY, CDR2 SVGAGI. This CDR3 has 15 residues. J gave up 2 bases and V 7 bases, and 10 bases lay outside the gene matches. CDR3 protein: CASTKTGDFNTEAFF. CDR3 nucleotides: TGTGCCAGCACAAAAACAGGGGACTTCAACACTGAAGCTTTCTTT.

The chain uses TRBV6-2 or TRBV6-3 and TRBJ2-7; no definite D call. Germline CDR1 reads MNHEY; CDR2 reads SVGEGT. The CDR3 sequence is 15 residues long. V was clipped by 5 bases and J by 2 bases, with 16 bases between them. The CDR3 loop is CASSRQAEGPYEQYF. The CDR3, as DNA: TGTGCCAGCAGTAGGCAGGCCGAAGGACCCTACGAGCAGTACTTC.

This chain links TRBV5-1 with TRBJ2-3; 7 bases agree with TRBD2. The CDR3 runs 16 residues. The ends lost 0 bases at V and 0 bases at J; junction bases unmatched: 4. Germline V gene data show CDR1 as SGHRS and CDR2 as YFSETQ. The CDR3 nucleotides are TGCGCCAGCAGCTTGGGCCTAGCGGATAGCACAGATACGCAGTATTTT. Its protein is CASSLGLADSTDTQYF.

The CDR3 nucleotides are TGTGCCAGTAGTATTATGGTGGGCCCGGAGACCCAGTACTTC. It codes for CASSIMVGPETQYF. The genes are TRBV19 and TRBJ2-5; D is unresolved. V shed 3 bases and J shed 5 bases, with 13 bases lying between them. The CDR3 loop spans 14 amino acids. CDR1 LNHDA and CDR2 SQIVND come from the germline V gene (reference sequence).

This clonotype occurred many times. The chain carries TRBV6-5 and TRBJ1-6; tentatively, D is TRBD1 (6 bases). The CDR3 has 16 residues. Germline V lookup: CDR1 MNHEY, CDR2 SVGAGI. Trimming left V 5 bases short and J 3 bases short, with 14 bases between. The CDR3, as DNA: TGTGCCAGCAGTGAAGCCCAGGGGCTCTATAATTCACCCCTCCACTTT. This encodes CASSEAQGLYNSPLHF.

CDR3 nucleotide sequence: TGTGCCAGCAGGTCCCGACAGGGCAGCTCCTACAATGAGCAGTTCTTC. As protein: CASRSRQGSSYNEQFF. The gene calls are TRBV2 and TRBJ2-1, with TRBD1 matching 7 bases. J was trimmed by 0 bases and V by 6 bases; bases with no gene match: 8. The CDR3 covers 16 residues. Germline V gene lookup returns CDR1 SNHLY and CDR2 FYNNEI.

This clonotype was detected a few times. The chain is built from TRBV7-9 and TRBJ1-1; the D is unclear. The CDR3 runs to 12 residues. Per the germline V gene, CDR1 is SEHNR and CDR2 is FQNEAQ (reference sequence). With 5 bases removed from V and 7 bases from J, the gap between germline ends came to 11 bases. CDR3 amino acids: CASSKTSLEAFF. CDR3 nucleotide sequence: TGTGCCAGCAGCAAGACAAGCCTTGAAGCTTTCTTT. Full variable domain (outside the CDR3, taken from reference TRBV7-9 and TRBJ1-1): DTGVSQNPRHKITKRGQNVTFRCDPISEHNRLYWYRQTLGQGPEFLTYFQNEAQLEKSRLLSDRFSAERPKGSFSTLEIQRTEQGDSAMYLCASSKTSLEAFFGQGTRLTVV.

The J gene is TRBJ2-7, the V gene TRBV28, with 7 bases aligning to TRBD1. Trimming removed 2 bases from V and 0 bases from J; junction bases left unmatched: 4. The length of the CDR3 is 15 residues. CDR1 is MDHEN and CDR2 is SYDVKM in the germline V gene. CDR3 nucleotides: TGTGCCAGCAGTTTAGTAGGGGGCAGCTCCTACGAGCAGTACTTC. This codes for CASSLVGGSSYEQYF.

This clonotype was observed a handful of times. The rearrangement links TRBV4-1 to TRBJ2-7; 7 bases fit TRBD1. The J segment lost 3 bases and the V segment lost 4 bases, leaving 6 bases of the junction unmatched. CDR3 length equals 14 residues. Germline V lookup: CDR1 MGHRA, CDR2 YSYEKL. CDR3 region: CASSRRQGDYEQYF. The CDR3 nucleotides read TGCGCCAGCAGCCGGCGACAGGGCGACTACGAGCAGTACTTC.

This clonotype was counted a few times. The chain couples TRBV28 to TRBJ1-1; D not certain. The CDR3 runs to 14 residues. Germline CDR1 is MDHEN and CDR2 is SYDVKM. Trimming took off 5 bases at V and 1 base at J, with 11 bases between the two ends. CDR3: CASSPKPRNTEAFF. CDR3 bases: TGTGCCAGCAGTCCCAAGCCACGGAACACTGAAGCTTTCTTT.

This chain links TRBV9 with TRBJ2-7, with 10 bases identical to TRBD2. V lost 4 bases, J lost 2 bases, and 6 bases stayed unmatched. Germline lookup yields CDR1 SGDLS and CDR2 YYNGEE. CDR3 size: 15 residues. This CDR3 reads CASSLGTSDTYEQYF. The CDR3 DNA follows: TGTGCCAGCAGCCTGGGGACTAGCGACACCTACGAGCAGTACTTC.

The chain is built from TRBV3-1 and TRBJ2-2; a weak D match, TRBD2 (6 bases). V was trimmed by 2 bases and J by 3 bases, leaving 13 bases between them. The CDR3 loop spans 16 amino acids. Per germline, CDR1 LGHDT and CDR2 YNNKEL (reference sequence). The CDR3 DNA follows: TGTGCCAGCAGCCAAAGGCGGGGTGTATACACCGGGGAGCTGTTTTTT. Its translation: CASSQRRGVYTGELFF.